Detailed here is one T cell receptor (beta chain). This receptor's antigen is unknown. No clone much larger than this one lies a single base away; base qualities are absent. The data derive from a study of blood T cell repertoires in COVID-19 (dated by TCRdb to 2020 to 2021). Some background on the complete study: Collaborator samples came from the United States, Italy and Spain and covered acute and convalescent phases of COVID-19. Samples were obtained from the ongoing ImmuneRACE study (first 160 participants) and from 1,254 subjects provided by 6 global collaborators. HLA class I and class II types, where available, came from metadata supplied by the sample provider rather than from assay-based typing. Deeply sampled blood TCRbeta repertoires from subjects exposed to, actively infected with, or recovered from COVID-19 were included in the dataset. The material from the prospective study consisted of cDNA or gDNA derived from T cells, B-cell-depleted T cells, or PBMCs. The repertoires were released in a freely available public database meant as a resource for research on the immune response to SARS-CoV-2. Sample metadata almost always included a de-identified subject ID, COVID-19 status, age in years and sex. Beyond this particular receptor, the publication reports: The amount of clinical and demographic metadata varied by source and participant and was provided uncurated.

The germline V gene (reference sequence) gives CDR1 as LNHDA and CDR2 as SQIVND. From the cysteine up to the phenylalanine, the CDR3 has a length of 15 residues. Of the read, only the CDR3 DNA is kept; its 45 bases are in frame from base 1. Cut back by 7 bases and 6 bases, the V and J ends lie 18 bases apart. Collaborating institutions collected whole blood in K2EDTA tubes following their own protocols. Collaborator samples were shipped for TCRbeta analysis as frozen whole blood, isolated PBMCs, or DNA extracted from either sample type. TCRbeta CDR3 regions were amplified from genomic DNA by means of the immunoSEQ Assay, a bias-controlled multiplex PCR. As for how the authors treated the data: The number of nucleated cells in each sample was estimated from the amplification of reference gene primers within the assay. To quantify the absolute abundance of each unique TCRbeta CDR3 rearrangement, sequence reads were collapsed and filtered. For each sample, productive Simpson clonality was calculated as the square root of Simpson's diversity index across productive rearrangements. TCRdb took this table from immuneACCESS and kept in-frame rearrangements with V and J called. Such tables lack part of the clones; where checked against another copy, unresolved V genes explain under half of the gap, and the rest is unexplained. The V and J calls and the clone size are those of that table, but D and trimming were determined from the DNA. The sample table shows approximately 400,000 clones, and 80% to 90% are seen once. 0.95% to 1.5% of the sample lies in the top ten.

Sequencing was carried out using peripheral blood. This sequence uses TRBV19 and TRBJ1-4, with a tentative D gene TRBD1 over 6 matching bases. The TCR originated in a man aged 40-49 years with acute or convalescent COVID-19. CDR3 protein: CASKQQGRAYEKLFF. The nucleotide sequence reads TGTGCCAGTAAACAACAGGGCAGGGCGTATGAAAAACTGTTTTTT.